This TCR beta chain was documented in a study of blood T cell repertoires in COVID-19 (dated by TCRdb to 2018 to 2020). Looking at the study overall: Samples from collaborators originated in the United States, Italy and Spain and spanned both the acute and convalescent phases of COVID-19. The prospective study material was composed of cDNA or gDNA derived from T cells, B-cell-depleted T cells, or PBMCs. Subjects who had been exposed to COVID-19, were actively infected with it, or had recovered from it provided the deeply sampled blood TCRbeta repertoires that made up the dataset. The repertoires were released in a freely available public database meant as a resource for research on the immune response to SARS-CoV-2. The samples were drawn from the first 160 participants of the ongoing ImmuneRACE study and from 950 to 1,500 subjects provided by 6 global collaborators. Nearly every sample came with metadata listing a de-identified subject ID, COVID-19 status, age in years and sex. HLA class I and class II types, where available, came from metadata supplied by the sample provider rather than from assay-based typing. The investigation overall reported the following: Clinical and demographic metadata were provided uncurated, with the amount varying by source and participant.

Spanning cysteine to phenylalanine, the CDR3 consists of 16 amino acids. Solely the CDR3 DNA is kept, with 48 bases framed from the first base. CDR1 is given as SGHRS and CDR2 as YFSETQ, both from the germline V gene. Trimmed from V: 4 bases; trimmed from J: 2 bases; junction bases lacking a gene match: 9. On this clone itself: The antigen it binds to is not known. No base-level quality is on record; no much larger clone is a single base apart.

Samples from volunteer blood donors who had recovered from COVID-19 were contributed by a second Seattle source. Collaborating institutions collected whole blood in K2EDTA tubes following their own protocols. For TCRbeta analysis, collaborators shipped samples in one of three forms: frozen whole blood, isolated PBMCs, or DNA extracted from either of those sample types. TCRbeta CDR3 regions were amplified from genomic DNA using the immunoSEQ Assay, a bias-controlled multiplex PCR. On the study's bioinformatics: The number of nucleated cells in each sample was estimated by amplification of reference gene primers within the assay. To quantify the absolute abundance of each unique TCRbeta CDR3 rearrangement, sequence reads were collapsed and filtered. For each sample, productive Simpson clonality was calculated as the square root of Simpson's diversity index across productive rearrangements. TCRdb re-hosts the immuneACCESS table, in-frame sequences only. Its copies lack some clones; in the studies checked, an unresolved V gene accounts for under half of them, and the cause for the rest is not known. Clone size and V and J calls were adopted from that table, with D and trimming inferred from the DNA. The sample contains around 250,000 clones, about 91% of them found a single time. 4% to 5% of the sample rests with the top ten.

Recombination linked TRBV5-1 to TRBJ2-3; a stretch of 8 junction bases matches TRBD1. The TCR comes from a woman aged 40-49 years who had recovered from COVID-19. Material for sequencing was peripheral blood. The nucleotide sequence reads TGCGCCAGCAGCCCTCCCCGGGACAGGAACACAGATACGCAGTATTTT. It translates as CASSPPRDRNTDTQYF.